This T cell receptor (beta chain) emerged from a study of blood T cells in healthy people across ages. Every participating donor contributed about 10 milliliters of peripheral blood through a draw. Total RNA, at least 5.5 micrograms per sample, came from PBMCs. This clonotype was seen many times. V dropped 3 bases and J dropped 3; count of bases not matched to a gene: 8. The CDR3 covers 15 residues. Germline assignment: CDR1 SGHDT and CDR2 YYEEEE. The second PCR ran about 6 to 12 cycles with a sample-barcoded 5' primer and J-beta primers. TCRdb fed the 5' RACE reads into MiXCR, producing one record per CDR3 protein. The data contain around 800,000 distinct CDR3 sequences, 20% to 30% of them singletons. This sample also belongs to another study, concerning T cells of mothers and their children. That paper notes: Microchimeric T cell clones that persisted were not detected.

The clonotype comes from a boy younger than 18 in good health. The genes are TRBV5-6 and TRBJ2-7, with 8 bases aligning to TRBD2. The sample taken for sequencing was blood. The CDR3 DNA is TGTGCCAGCAGCTGGGGACTAGACGGTCTCTACGAGCAGTACTTC. Its translation: CASSWGLDGLYEQYF. Together with reference TRBV5-6 and TRBJ2-7, the CDR3 gives the full variable domain: DAGVTQSPTHLIKTRGQQVTLRCSPKSGHDTVSWYQQALGQGPQFIFQYYEEEERQRGNFPDRFSGHQFPNYSSELNVNALLLGDSALYLCASSWGLDGLYEQYFGPGTRLTVT.